This section outlines one TCR beta chain sequence together with its context. Treatment of the sample: randomized to nivolumab then ipilimumab (arm A) or the reverse (arm B). The entry originates in a study of sequential checkpoint blockade in melanoma. CDR1 is LNHNV, CDR2 YYDKDF, per germline (reference sequence). Germline trimming cut 3 bases from V and 2 bases from J; bases unmatched to any gene: 1. The CDR3 runs to 14 residues. Profiling relied on immunoSEQ multiplex PCR, and the TCRdb table lists in-frame clones only, not all of them. Among about 30,000 clones listed, approximately 77% were seen once.

The sample was CD8+ T cells sorted from blood (inferred from file names), taken from a patient given nivolumab and ipilimumab in sequence. This TCR was recovered from a human donor with melanoma. V and J are TRBV15 and TRBJ1-3; TRBD1 agrees at 7 bases. The chain's CDR3 is CATSSGQAGNTIYF. The CDR3 nucleotides are TGTGCCACCAGCAGTGGACAGGCTGGAAACACCATATATTTT.